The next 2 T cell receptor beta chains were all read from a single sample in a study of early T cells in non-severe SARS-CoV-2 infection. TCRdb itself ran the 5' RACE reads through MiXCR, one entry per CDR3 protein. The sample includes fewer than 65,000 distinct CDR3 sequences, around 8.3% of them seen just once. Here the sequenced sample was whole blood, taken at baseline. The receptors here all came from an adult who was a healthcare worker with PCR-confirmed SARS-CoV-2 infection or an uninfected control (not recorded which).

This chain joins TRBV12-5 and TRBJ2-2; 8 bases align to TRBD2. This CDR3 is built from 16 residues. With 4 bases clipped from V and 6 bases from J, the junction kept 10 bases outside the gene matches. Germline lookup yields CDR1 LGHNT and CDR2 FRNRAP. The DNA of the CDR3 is TGTGCTAGTGGTTCTTACGGGAGGGCTAGCGCCGGGGAGCTGTTTTTT. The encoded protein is CASGSYGRASAGELFF.

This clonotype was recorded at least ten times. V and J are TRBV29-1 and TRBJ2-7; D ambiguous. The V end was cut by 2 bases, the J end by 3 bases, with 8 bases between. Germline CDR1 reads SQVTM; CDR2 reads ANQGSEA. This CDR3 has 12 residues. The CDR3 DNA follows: TGCAGCGTTGAACTCGGAGACTACGAGCAGTACTTC. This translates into CSVELGDYEQYF.